What follows are 16 T cell receptor beta chains derived from one specimen sequenced in a study of blood T cell repertoires in COVID-19. Sequenced by immunoSEQ multiplex PCR; TCRdb stores in-frame clones only, minus some. The table includes over 12,000 clones, more than 75% detected once. The source material was peripheral blood. The receptors stem from a human donor in a cohort sampled during active COVID-19.

The gene calls are TRBV6-2 or TRBV6-3 and TRBJ1-4; 7 bases are a match to TRBD1. Germline V gene data show CDR1 as MNHEY and CDR2 as SVGEGT. The CDR3 loop spans 15 amino acids. The V and J ends lost 5 bases and 6 bases, in that order; junction bases with no gene match: 9. This CDR3 reads CASSPTGVSDEKLFF. The DNA of the CDR3 is TGTGCCAGCAGTCCCACAGGGGTTTCCGATGAAAAACTGTTTTTT.

V is TRBV29-1 and J is TRBJ1-4; perhaps TRBD1 as D (5 bases). Germline CDR1 is SQVTM and CDR2 is ANQGSEA. Trimming removed 7 bases at V and 6 bases at J, with 15 bases between. The length of the CDR3 is 13 residues. The CDR3 loop is CSGVGLWDEKLFF. CDR3 nucleotide sequence: TGCAGCGGCGTGGGGCTGTGGGATGAAAAACTGTTTTTT.

The chain links TRBV10-3 to TRBJ1-2, with D perhaps matching TRBD1 (6 bases). The CDR3 is made up of 12 amino acids. V dropped 11 bases and J dropped 8 bases, with 18 bases sitting between them. CDR1 is ENHRY and CDR2 is SYGVKD in the germline V gene. CDR3 nucleotide sequence: TGTGCCGGCGGTCCGGGACAAAGAGGCTACACCTTC. This translates into CAGGPGQRGYTF.

This clone was detected only once. The chain links TRBV5-1 to TRBJ1-3; perhaps TRBD1 as D (5 bases). This CDR3 region has 12 residues. Germline V CDR1 and CDR2: SGHRS, YFSETQ. V was shortened by 4 bases and J by 8 bases, with 10 bases between the two germline ends. The CDR3: CASSDFRDTIYF. As DNA, the CDR3 is TGCGCCAGCAGCGACTTCAGGGACACCATATATTTT. Full variable domain (missing parts from reference TRBV5-1 and TRBJ1-3): KAGVTQTPRYLIKTRGQQVTLSCSPISGHRSVSWYQQTPGQGLQFLFEYFSETQRNKGNFPGRFSGRQFSNSRSEMNVSTLELGDSALYLCASSDFRDTIYFGEGSWLTVV.

J is TRBJ1-3 and V is TRBV7-2, with D perhaps TRBD1 (6 bases). Per germline, CDR1 SGHTA and CDR2 FQGNSA. V lost 5 bases to trimming and J lost 1 base, with 21 bases between them. This CDR3 has 18 residues. The CDR3 DNA follows: TGTGCCAGCAGCCTTTATCCGAGGGGACAAAGATCTGGAAACACCATATATTTT. It specifies CASSLYPRGQRSGNTIYF.

The chain couples TRBV2 to TRBJ2-7; 9 bases are shared with TRBD1. The CDR3 runs to 14 residues. The germline gives CDR1 SNHLY, CDR2 FYNNEI. Trimming took 5 bases from V and 4 from J; bases not matched to a gene: 6. The DNA for the CDR3 is TGTGCCAGCAGTCTCGGACAGGGGCATTACGAGCAGTACTTC. Its translation is CASSLGQGHYEQYF.

The J gene is TRBJ2-5, the V gene TRBV10-3, with D maybe TRBD1 (6 bases). Looked up from germline, CDR1 is ENHRY and CDR2 is SYGVKD. CDR3 length: 13 amino acids. V was cut by 3 bases and J by 4 bases, with 9 bases left in between. Here the CDR3 reads CAISDRGVETQYF. CDR3 bases: TGTGCCATCAGTGACAGGGGCGTAGAGACCCAGTACTTC.

This chain uses TRBV30 with TRBJ2-7; a possible D gene is TRBD1 (6 bases). Trimming stripped 1 base from V and 3 bases from J, with 13 bases between. Germline CDR1 and CDR2: GTSNPN and SVGIG (reference sequence). This CDR3 spans 14 amino acids. The DNA for the CDR3 is TGTGCCTGGAGTGGTGGACAGAGCTTCTACGAGCAGTACTTC. Residues: CAWSGGQSFYEQYF.

This chain uses TRBV18 with TRBJ2-2; tentative D call: TRBD1 (7 bases). The length of the CDR3 is 15 residues. Germline V gene sequence: CDR1 KGHSH, CDR2 LQKENI. Trimming pared 6 bases from V and 0 bases from J, leaving 11 bases between. The CDR3 spells CASSRDSPNTGELFF. CDR3 sequence (DNA): TGTGCCAGCTCGCGGGACAGTCCGAACACCGGGGAGCTGTTTTTT.

This clone showed up just a few times. V usage is TRBV19 and J usage is TRBJ1-6; D might be TRBD1 (5 bases). Germline V gene data show CDR1 as LNHDA and CDR2 as SQIVND (reference sequence). This CDR3 is 15 amino acids long. V lost 9 bases and J 9 bases, leaving 21 bases between the germline ends. The CDR3 loop is CASRLGGESSSPLHF. The CDR3 nucleotides are TGTGCCAGCCGACTAGGAGGGGAGTCCAGTTCACCCCTCCACTTT.

The chain employs TRBV5-4 and TRBJ2-1, with TRBD1 identical over 8 bases. The CDR3 consists of 15 residues. Trimming took 5 bases from V and 3 from J; bases not matched to a gene: 7. CDR1 is SGHNT, CDR2 YYREEE, per germline (reference sequence). This chain's CDR3 is CASRTGTGRYNEQFF. CDR3 bases: TGTGCCAGCAGGACCGGGACAGGACGCTACAATGAGCAGTTCTTC.

This clone was seen just once. This chain links TRBV18 with TRBJ1-6; 7 bases match TRBD1. Germline V lookup: CDR1 KGHSH, CDR2 LQKENI. With V trimmed by 2 bases and J by 9 bases, 4 bases remained unmatched. There are 14 residues in the CDR3. As DNA, the CDR3 is TGTGCCAGCTCACCAGAGCAGGGGGGTTCACCCCTCCACTTT. Translation: CASSPEQGGSPLHF.

This chain uses TRBV18 with TRBJ2-7; a possible D gene is TRBD2 (5 bases). The CDR3 length is 16 residues. V was cut by 3 bases and J by 2 bases, with 17 bases left in between. Germline V gene lookup returns CDR1 KGHSH and CDR2 LQKENI. The CDR3 reads CASSPMATHGTYEQYF. The CDR3 DNA reads TGTGCCAGCTCACCGATGGCTACCCACGGGACCTACGAGCAGTACTTC.

The chain employs TRBV29-1 and TRBJ1-5; D remains ambiguous. This CDR3 has 13 amino acids. CDR1 SQVTM and CDR2 ANQGSEA come from the germline V gene. The V end lost 1 base, the J end lost 0 bases, and 4 bases lay between the germline ends. CDR3 coding DNA: TGCAGCGTTGAAGTCGGTAGCAATCAGCCCCAGCATTTT. This encodes CSVEVGSNQPQHF. Supplemented by reference TRBV29-1 and TRBJ1-5, the full variable domain reads SAVISQKPSRDICQRGTSLTIQCQVDSQVTMMFWYRQQPGQSLTLIATANQGSEATYESGFVIDKFPISRPNLTFSTLTVSNMSPEDSSIYLCSVEVGSNQPQHFGDGTRLSIL.

The genes are TRBV7-6 and TRBJ2-7, with 10 bases aligning to TRBD1. The CDR3 has 18 residues. Trimming took 5 bases from V and 6 from J; bases not matched to a gene: 19. Germline loops: CDR1 SGHVS, CDR2 FNYEAQ. The CDR3 loop reads CASSLRPPTGGVMGEQYF. The CDR3 DNA sequence: TGTGCCAGCAGCCTAAGGCCGCCGACAGGGGGCGTAATGGGCGAGCAGTACTTC. Full variable domain (remainder filled in from reference TRBV7-6 and TRBJ2-7): GAGVSQSPRYKVTKRGQDVALRCDPISGHVSLYWYRQALGQGPEFLTYFNYEAQQDKSGLPNDRFSAERPEGSISTLTIQRTEQRDSAMYRCASSLRPPTGGVMGEQYFGPGTRLTVT.

The chain is built from TRBV19 and TRBJ1-5, with a weak D call TRBD1 (6 bases). The CDR3 loop spans 14 amino acids. V was cut by 9 bases and J by 0 bases, with 12 bases left in between. From germline, CDR1 is LNHDA and CDR2 SQIVND (reference sequence). The CDR3 bases are TGTGCCAGCGCGGACAGTTATAGCAATCAGCCCCAGCATTTT. Translation: CASADSYSNQPQHF.